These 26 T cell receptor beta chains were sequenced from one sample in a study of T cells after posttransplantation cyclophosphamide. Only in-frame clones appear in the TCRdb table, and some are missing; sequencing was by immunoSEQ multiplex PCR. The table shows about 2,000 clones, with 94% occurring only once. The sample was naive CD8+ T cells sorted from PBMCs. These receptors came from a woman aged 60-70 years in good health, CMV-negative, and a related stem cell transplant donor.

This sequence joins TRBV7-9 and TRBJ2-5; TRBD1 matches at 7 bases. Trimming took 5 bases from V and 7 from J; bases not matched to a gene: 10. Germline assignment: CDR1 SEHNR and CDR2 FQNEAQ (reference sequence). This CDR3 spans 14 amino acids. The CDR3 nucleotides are TGTGCCAGCAGCCCTCCACAGGGGATTGGGACCCAGTACTTC. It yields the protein CASSPPQGIGTQYF.

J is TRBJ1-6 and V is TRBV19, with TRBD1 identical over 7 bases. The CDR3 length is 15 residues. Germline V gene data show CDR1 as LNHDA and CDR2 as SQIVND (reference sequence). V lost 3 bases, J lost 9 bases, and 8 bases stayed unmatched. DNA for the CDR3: TGTGCCAGTAGTATGGGGAACAGGGGCGGTTCACCCCTCCACTTT. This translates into CASSMGNRGGSPLHF.

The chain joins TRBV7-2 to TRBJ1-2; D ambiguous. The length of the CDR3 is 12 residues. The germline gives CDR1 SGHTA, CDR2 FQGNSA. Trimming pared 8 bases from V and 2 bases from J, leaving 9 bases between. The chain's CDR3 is CASWASNYGYTF. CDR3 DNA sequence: TGTGCCAGCTGGGCCTCGAACTATGGCTACACCTTC.

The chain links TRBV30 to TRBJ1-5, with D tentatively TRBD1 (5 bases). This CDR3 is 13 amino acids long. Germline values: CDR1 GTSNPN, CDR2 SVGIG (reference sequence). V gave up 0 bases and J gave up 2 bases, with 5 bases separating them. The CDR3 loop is CAWSVQGNQPQHF. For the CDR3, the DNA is TGTGCCTGGAGTGTACAGGGCAATCAGCCCCAGCATTTT.

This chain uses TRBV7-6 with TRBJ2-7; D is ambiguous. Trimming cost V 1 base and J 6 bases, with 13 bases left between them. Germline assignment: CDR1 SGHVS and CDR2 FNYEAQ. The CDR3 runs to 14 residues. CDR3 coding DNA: TGTGCCAGCAGCTTAGAAGCAGGTTTCGCCGAGCAGTACTTC. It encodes CASSLEAGFAEQYF. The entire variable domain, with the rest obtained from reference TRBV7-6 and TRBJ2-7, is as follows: GAGVSQSPRYKVTKRGQDVALRCDPISGHVSLYWYRQALGQGPEFLTYFNYEAQQDKSGLPNDRFSAERPEGSISTLTIQRTEQRDSAMYRCASSLEAGFAEQYFGPGTRLTVT.

The CDR3 DNA follows: TGTGCCAGCAGCTCCCTAGCGGGGGGAGGCGAGACCCAGTACTTC. Its protein product is CASSSLAGGGETQYF. The V and J genes are TRBV7-9 and TRBJ2-5; 11 bases agree with TRBD2. The CDR3 runs 15 residues. Unmatched junction bases numbered 6, after V lost 4 bases and J lost 5 bases. CDR1 is SEHNR and CDR2 is FQNEAQ in the germline V gene (reference sequence).

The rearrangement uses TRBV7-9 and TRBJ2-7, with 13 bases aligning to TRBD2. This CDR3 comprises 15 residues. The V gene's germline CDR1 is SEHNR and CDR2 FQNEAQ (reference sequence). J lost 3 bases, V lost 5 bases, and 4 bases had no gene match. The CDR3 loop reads CASSETSGGFYEQYF. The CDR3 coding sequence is TGTGCCAGCAGCGAGACTAGCGGGGGGTTCTACGAGCAGTACTTC.

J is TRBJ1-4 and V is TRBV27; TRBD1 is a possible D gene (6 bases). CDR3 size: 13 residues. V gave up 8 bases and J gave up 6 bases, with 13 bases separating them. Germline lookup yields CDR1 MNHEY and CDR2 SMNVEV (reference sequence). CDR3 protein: CASSGGLDEKLFF. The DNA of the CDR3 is TGTGCCAGCTCGGGGGGCCTTGATGAAAAACTGTTTTTT.

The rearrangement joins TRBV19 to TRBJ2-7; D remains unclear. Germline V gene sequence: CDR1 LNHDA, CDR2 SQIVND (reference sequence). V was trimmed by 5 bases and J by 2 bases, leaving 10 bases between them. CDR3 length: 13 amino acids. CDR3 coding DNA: TGTGCCAGTAGTTGGCAGGAAACCTACGAGCAGTACTTC. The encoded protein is CASSWQETYEQYF.

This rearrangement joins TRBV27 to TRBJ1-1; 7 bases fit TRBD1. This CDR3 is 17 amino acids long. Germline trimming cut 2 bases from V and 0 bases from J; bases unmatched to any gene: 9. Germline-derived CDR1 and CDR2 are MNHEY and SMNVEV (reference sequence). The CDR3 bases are TGTGCCAGCAGTTTAAGAGGCGCAGGGGGGATGAACACTGAAGCTTTCTTT. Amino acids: CASSLRGAGGMNTEAFF.

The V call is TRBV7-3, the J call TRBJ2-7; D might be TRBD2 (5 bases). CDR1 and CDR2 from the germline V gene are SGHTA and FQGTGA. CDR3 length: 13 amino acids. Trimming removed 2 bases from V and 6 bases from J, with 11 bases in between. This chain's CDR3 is CASSLWVGLEQYF. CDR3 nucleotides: TGTGCCAGCAGCTTATGGGTAGGACTCGAGCAGTACTTC.

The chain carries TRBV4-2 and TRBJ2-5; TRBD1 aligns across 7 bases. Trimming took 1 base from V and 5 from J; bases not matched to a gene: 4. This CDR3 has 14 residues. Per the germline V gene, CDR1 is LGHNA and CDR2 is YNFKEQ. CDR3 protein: CASSQGTGEETQYF. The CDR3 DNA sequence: TGTGCCAGCAGCCAAGGTACAGGGGAGGAGACCCAGTACTTC.

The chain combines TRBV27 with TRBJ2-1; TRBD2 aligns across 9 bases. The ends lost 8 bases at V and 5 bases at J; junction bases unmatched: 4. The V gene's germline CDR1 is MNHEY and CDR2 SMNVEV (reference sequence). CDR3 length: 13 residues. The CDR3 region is CASGLAGDNEQFF. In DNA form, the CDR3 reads TGTGCCAGCGGCTTAGCGGGAGACAATGAGCAGTTCTTC.

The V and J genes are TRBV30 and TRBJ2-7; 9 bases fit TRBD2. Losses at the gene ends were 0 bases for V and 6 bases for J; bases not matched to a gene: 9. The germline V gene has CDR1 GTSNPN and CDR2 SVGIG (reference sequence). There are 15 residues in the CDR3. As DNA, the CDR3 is TGTGCCTGGAGTGTAAATTCTCTAGCGGGACTCGAGCAGTACTTC. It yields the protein CAWSVNSLAGLEQYF.

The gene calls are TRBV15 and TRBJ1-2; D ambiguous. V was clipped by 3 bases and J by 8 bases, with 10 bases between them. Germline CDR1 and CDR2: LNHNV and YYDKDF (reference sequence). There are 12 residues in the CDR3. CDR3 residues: CATSREGGGYTF. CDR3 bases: TGTGCCACCAGCAGGGAGGGCGGCGGCTACACCTTC.

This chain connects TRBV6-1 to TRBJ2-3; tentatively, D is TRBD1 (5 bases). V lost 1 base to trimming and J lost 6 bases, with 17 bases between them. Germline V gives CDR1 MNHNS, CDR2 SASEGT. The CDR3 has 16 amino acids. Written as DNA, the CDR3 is TGTGCCAGCAGTGAAGAGGTAGGGGCTTCATTGGATACGCAGTATTTT. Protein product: CASSEEVGASLDTQYF.

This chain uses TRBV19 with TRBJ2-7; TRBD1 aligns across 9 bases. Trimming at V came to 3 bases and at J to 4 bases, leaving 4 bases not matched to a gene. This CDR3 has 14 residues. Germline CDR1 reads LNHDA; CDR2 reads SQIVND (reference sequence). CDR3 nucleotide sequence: TGTGCCAGTAGTATTGGGACAGGGTCATACGAGCAGTACTTC. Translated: CASSIGTGSYEQYF.

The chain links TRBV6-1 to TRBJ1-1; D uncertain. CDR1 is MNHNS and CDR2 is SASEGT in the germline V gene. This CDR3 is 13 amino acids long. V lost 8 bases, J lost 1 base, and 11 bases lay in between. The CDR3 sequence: CASDLIWNTEAFF. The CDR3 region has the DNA TGTGCCAGCGACTTAATATGGAACACTGAAGCTTTCTTT.

The CDR3 DNA reads TGTGCCAGCAGTTTGATCGGGAGCTCCTACGAGCAGTACTTC. Translated, it gives CASSLIGSSYEQYF. The chain recombines TRBV27 with TRBJ2-7, with a possible D match to TRBD2 (6 bases). Germline assignment: CDR1 MNHEY and CDR2 SMNVEV (reference sequence). The CDR3 contains 14 residues. Trimming shortened V by 3 bases and J by 0 bases, and 9 bases separated the two germline ends.

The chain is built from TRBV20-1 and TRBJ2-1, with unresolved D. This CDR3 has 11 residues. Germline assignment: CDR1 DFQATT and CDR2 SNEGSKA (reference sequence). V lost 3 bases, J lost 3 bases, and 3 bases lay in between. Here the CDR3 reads CSASHYNEQFF. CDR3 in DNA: TGCAGTGCTAGCCACTACAATGAGCAGTTCTTC.

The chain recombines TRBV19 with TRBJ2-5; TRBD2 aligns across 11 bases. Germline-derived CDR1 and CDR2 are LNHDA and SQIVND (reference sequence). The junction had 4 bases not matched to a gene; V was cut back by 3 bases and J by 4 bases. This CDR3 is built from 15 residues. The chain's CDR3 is CASSISGGASETQYF. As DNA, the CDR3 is TGTGCCAGTAGTATTAGCGGGGGGGCGTCAGAGACCCAGTACTTC.

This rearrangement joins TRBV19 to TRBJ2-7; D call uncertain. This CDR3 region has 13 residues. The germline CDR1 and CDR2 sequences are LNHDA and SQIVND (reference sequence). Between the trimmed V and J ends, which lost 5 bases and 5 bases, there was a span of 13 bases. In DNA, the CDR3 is TGTGCCAGTAGTTACAGATATTACAACGAGCAGTACTTC. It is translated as CASSYRYYNEQYF.

As DNA, the CDR3 is TGTGCCAGCAGCTTAGTAGGGGTGGGAACTGAGCAGTTCTTC. Translating it yields CASSLVGVGTEQFF. This rearrangement joins TRBV11-2 to TRBJ2-1; TRBD1 might be the D (5 bases). This CDR3 spans 14 amino acids. Trimming removed 1 base from V and 9 bases from J, with 13 bases in between. Germline V gene lookup returns CDR1 SGHAT and CDR2 FQNNGV.

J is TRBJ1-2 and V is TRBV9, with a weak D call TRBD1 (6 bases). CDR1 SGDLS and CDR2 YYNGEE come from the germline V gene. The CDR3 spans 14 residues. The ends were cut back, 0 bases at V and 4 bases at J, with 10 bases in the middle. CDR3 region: CASSVAQGTYGYTF. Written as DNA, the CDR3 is TGTGCCAGCAGCGTAGCCCAGGGGACCTATGGCTACACCTTC.

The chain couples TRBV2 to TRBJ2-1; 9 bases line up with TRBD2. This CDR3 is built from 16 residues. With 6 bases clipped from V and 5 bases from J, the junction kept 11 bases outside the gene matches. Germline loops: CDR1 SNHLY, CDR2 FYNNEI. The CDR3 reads CASSNYGLAFDNEQFF. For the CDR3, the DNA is TGTGCCAGCAGCAACTACGGACTAGCGTTCGACAATGAGCAGTTCTTC.

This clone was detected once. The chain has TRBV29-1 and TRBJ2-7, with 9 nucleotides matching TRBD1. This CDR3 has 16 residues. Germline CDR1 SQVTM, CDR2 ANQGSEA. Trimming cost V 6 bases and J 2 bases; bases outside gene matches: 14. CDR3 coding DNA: TGCAGCGTGGAGGGCCTCCGGGACAGGGAAACCTACGAGCAGTACTTC. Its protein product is CSVEGLRDRETYEQYF.